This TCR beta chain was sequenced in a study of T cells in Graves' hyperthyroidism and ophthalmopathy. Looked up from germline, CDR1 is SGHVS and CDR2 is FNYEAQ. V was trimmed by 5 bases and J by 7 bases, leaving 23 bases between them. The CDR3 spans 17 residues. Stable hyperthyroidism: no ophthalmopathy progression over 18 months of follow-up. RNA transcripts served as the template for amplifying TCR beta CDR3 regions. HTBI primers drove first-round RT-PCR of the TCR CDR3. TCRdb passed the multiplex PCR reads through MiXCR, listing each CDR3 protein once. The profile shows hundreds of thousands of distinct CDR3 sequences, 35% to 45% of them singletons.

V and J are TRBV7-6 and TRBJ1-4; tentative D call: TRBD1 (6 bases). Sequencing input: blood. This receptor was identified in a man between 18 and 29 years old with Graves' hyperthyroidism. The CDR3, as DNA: TGTGCCAGCAGCGGACAGCGGGGGGGGTTAAAGTCTGAAAAACTGTTTTTT. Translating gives CASSGQRGGLKSEKLFF.